This TCR beta chain was observed in a study of blood T cell repertoires in COVID-19. Study overall: The United States, Italy and Spain were the sources of the acute and convalescent COVID-19 samples.

This CDR3 is 16 amino acids long. CDR1 is SGHVS, CDR2 FQNEAQ, per germline. After removal of 6 bases from V and 5 bases from J, the junction contained 11 bases not matched to a gene. Sequencing used immunoSEQ multiplex PCR; TCRdb keeps in-frame clones, though not all of them. Of 100,000 to 150,000 clones listed, roughly nine tenths are singletons. This TCR came from a man between 65 and 80 years old who had recovered from COVID-19. The material sequenced was peripheral blood. The rearrangement joins TRBV7-8 to TRBJ1-4; TRBD1 agrees at 8 bases. The chain's CDR3 is CASRPQPGQVNEKLFF. CDR3 DNA: TGTGCCAGCAGGCCACAGCCGGGACAGGTCAATGAAAAACTGTTTTTT.